This T cell receptor beta chain was identified during a study of blood T cell repertoires in COVID-19. In the original analysis: By means of reference gene primer amplification, nucleated cell counts were estimated. Measured with immunoSEQ multiplex PCR; TCRdb has only the in-frame clones, and not every one. Clone size and the V and J calls come from that table; the DNA yielded D and trimming. The sample yields a few hundred thousand clones, about 89% seen once. Germline V lookup: CDR1 SGHTA, CDR2 FQGNSA. V gave up 5 bases and J gave up 5 bases, with 16 bases separating them. The CDR3 runs to 14 residues. A Seattle source enrolled patients during active infection and followed them longitudinally.

V is TRBV7-2 and J is TRBJ2-7; D is uncertain. The source of this sequence is a woman aged 30 to 39 with COVID-19, enrolled during active disease. Sequenced material: peripheral blood. The CDR3, as DNA: TGTGCCAGCAGCACCCAGGTTGGTGGCGACGAGCAGTACTTC. Its translation: CASSTQVGGDEQYF.